This T cell receptor (beta chain) was found in a study of blood T cell repertoires in COVID-19. Whole-study context: Sources were T cells, B-cell-depleted T cells, or PBMCs; the material itself was cDNA or gDNA.

In the study's own analysis: Amplification from reference gene primers served as the basis for estimated nucleated cell counts. The protocol was immunoSEQ multiplex PCR, while the TCRdb copy is restricted to in-frame clones and leaves out a portion. V, J and clone size are those of that table, while D and trimming were read from the DNA. This sample has 200,000 to 250,000 clones, with approximately 91% found just once. Patients in Seattle were enrolled during active infection, then followed longitudinally. The CDR3 length is 16 residues. The germline gives CDR1 MNHNY, CDR2 SVGAGI (reference sequence). With 5 bases removed from V and 7 bases from J, the gap between germline ends came to 20 bases.

This sequence originates from a man aged 45-65 years with COVID-19, enrolled during active disease. The chain combines TRBV6-6 with TRBJ2-2, with D perhaps matching TRBD2 (6 bases). The specimen was peripheral blood. CDR3 sequence (DNA): TGTGCCAGCAGTACAACCGGGACTTGGTCCGTCGGGGAGCTGTTTTTT. This gives the protein CASSTTGTWSVGELFF.